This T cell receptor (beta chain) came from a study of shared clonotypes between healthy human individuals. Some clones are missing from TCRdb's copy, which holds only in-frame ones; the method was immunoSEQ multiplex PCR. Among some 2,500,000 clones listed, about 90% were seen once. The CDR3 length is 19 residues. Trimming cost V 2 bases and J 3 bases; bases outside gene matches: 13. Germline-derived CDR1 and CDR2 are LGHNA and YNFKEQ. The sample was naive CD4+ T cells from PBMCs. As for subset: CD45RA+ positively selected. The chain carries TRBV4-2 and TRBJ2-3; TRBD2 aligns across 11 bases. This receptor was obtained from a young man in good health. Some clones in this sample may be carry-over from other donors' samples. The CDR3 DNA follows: TGTGCCAGCAGCCAAAATATTAGACTAGCGGGAACAGGTACAGATACGCAGTATTTT. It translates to CASSQNIRLAGTGTDTQYF.